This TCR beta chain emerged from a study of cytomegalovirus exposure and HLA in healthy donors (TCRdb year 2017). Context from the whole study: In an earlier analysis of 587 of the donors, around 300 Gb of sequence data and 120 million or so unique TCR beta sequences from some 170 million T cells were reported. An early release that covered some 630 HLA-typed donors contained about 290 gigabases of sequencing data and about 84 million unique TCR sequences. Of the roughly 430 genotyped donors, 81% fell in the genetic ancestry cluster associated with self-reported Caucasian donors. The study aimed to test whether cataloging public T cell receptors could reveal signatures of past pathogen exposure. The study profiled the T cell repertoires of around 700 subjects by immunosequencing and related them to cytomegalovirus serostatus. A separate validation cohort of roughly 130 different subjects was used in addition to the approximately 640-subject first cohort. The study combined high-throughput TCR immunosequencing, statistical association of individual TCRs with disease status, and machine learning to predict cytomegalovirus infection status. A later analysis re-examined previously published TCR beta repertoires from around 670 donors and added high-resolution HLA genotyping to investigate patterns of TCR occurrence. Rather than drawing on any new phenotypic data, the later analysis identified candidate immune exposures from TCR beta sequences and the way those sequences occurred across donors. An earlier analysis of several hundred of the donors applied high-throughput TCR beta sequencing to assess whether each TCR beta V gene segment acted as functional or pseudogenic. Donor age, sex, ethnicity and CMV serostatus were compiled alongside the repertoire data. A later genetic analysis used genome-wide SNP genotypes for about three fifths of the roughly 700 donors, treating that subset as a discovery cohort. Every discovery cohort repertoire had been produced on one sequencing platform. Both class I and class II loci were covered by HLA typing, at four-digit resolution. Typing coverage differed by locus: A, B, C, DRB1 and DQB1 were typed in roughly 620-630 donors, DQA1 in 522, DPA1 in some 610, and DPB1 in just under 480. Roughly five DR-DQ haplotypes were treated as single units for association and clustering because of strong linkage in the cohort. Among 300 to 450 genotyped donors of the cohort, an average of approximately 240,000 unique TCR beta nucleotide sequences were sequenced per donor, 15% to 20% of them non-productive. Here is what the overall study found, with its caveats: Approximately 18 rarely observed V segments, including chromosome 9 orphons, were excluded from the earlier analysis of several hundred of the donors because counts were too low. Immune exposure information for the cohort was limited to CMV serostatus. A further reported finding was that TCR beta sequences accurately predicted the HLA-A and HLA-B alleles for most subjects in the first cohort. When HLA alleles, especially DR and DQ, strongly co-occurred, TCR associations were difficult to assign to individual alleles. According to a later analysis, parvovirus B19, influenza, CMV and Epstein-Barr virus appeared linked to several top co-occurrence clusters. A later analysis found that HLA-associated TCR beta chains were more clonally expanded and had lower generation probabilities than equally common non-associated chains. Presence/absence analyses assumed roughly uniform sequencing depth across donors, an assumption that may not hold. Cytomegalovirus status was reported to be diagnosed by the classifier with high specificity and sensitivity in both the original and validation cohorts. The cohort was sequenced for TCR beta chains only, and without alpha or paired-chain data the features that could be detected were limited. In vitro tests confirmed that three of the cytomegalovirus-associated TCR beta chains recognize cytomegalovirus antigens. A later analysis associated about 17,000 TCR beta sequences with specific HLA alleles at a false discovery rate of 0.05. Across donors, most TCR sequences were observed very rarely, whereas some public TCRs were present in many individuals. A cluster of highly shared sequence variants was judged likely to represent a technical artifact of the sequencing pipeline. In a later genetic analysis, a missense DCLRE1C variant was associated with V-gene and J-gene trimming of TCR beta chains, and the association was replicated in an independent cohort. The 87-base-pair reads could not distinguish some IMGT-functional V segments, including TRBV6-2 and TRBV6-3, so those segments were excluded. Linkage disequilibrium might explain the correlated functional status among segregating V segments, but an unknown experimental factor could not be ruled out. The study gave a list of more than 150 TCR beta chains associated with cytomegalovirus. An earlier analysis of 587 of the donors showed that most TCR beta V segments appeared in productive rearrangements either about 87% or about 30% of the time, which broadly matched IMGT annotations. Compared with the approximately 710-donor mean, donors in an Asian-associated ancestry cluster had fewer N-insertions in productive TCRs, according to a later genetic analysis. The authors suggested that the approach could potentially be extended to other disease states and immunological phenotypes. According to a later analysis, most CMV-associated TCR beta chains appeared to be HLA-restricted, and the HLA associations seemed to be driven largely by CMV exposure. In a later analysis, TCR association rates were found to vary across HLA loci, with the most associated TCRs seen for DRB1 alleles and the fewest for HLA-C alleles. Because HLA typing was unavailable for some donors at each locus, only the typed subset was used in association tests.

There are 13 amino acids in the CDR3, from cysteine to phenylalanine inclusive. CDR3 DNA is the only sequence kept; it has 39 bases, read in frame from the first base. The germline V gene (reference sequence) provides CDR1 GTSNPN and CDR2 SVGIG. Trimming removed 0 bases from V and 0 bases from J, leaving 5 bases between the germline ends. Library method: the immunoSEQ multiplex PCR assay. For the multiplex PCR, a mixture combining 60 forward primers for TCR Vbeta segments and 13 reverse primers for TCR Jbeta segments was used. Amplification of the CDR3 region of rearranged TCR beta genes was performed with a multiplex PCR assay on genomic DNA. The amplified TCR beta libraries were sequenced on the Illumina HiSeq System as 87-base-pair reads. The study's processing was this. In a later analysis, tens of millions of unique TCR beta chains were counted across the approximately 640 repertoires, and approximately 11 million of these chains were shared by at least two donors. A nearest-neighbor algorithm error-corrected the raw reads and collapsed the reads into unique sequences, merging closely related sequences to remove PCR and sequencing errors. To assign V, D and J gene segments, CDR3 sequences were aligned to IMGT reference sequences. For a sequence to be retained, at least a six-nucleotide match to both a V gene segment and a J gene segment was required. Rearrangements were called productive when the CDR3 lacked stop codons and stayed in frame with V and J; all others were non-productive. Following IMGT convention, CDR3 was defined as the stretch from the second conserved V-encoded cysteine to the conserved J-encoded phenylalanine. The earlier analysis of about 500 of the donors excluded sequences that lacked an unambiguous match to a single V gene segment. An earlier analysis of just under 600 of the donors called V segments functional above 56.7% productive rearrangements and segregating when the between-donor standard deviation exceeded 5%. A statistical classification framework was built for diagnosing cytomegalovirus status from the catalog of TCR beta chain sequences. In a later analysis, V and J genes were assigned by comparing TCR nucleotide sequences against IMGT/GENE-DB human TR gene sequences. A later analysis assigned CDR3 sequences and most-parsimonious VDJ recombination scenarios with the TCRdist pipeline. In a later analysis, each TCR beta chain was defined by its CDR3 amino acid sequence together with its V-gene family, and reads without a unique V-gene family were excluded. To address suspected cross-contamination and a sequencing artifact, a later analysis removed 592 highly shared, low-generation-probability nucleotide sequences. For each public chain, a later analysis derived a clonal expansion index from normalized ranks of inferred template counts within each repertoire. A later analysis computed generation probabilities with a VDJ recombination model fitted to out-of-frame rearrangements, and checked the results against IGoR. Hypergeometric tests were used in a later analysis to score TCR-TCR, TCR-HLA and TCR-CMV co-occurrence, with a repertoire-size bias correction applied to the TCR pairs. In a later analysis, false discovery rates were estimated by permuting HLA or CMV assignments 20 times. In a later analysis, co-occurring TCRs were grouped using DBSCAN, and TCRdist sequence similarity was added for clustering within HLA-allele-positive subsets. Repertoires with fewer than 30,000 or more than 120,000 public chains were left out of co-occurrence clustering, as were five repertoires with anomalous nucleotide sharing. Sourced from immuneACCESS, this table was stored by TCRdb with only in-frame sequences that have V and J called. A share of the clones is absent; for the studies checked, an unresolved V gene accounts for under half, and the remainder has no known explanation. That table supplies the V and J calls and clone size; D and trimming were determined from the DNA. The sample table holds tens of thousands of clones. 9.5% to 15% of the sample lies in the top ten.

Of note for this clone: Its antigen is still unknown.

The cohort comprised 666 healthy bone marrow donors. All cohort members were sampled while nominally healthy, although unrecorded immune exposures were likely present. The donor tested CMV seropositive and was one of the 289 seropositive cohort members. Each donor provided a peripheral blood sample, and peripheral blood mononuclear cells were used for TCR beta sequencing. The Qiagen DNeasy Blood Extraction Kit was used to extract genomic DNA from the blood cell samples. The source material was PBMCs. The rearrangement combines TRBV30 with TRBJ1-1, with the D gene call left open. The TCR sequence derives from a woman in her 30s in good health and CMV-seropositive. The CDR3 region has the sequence CAWSVRLNTEAFF. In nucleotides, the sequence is TGTGCCTGGAGTGTACGGTTGAACACTGAAGCTTTCTTT.